This is a list of T cell receptor beta chains from one sample in a study of control samples from healthy donors and cancer patients. Assay: immunoSEQ multiplex PCR; the TCRdb copy retains only in-frame clones and omits some. The profile shows roughly 24,000 clones, around 83% of them singletons. The specimen was PBMCs. These receptors were taken from a man between 60 and 70 years old with head and neck cancer. Each CDR3 is given with its conserved first and last residue. Each record gives: CDR3 protein, CDR3 DNA, clone size, V gene, J gene, D gene. D genes are given only for firm matches. Rows give clone size only sometimes, using once, few, many, or a class for an expanded clone.

CASSYDRGHEQYF	TGTGCCAGCAGTTACGACAGGGGCCACGAGCAGTACTTC	.	TRBV6-5	TRBJ2-7	TRBD1
CASSPPNRGRGETQYF	TGTGCCAGCAGCCCCCCGAACAGAGGCCGGGGAGAGACCCAGTACTTC	.	TRBV14	TRBJ2-5	.
CASSLALAVGYQETQYF	TGTGCCAGCAGCTTGGCGTTGGCGGTGGGGTACCAAGAGACCCAGTACTTC	once	TRBV5-8	TRBJ2-5	.
CASGLAGDIEAFF	TGTGCTAGTGGTTTGGCAGGGGATATTGAAGCTTTCTTT	few	TRBV12-5	TRBJ1-1	.
CASSRMENTEAFF	TGCGCCAGCAGCCGGATGGAGAACACTGAAGCTTTCTTT	few	TRBV5-1	TRBJ1-1	.
CASSLNRGYEQYF	TGTGCCAGCAGCCTCAACAGGGGCTACGAGCAGTACTTT	.	TRBV12-3/TRBV12-4	TRBJ2-7	TRBD1
CASSSATGDTEAFF	TGTGCCAGCAGTTCCGCCACAGGGGACACTGAAGCTTTCTTT	.	TRBV6-5	TRBJ1-1	TRBD1
CASGETGELFF	TGTGCCTCGGGGGAAACCGGGGAGCTGTTTTTT	.	TRBV28	TRBJ2-2	.
CASSYGTGGLYEQYF	TGTGCCAGCAGCTACGGGACAGGGGGCCTGTACGAGCAGTACTTC	.	TRBV11-2	TRBJ2-7	TRBD1
CASSLGTSGRQETQYF	TGCGCCAGCAGCCTAGGGACTAGCGGGAGGCAAGAGACCCAGTACTTC	.	TRBV4-1	TRBJ2-5	TRBD2
CASRQPGTGDGYTF	TGTGCCAGCAGACAGCCCGGGACAGGGGATGGCTACACCTTC	.	TRBV5-6	TRBJ1-2	TRBD1
CAWSSGQGTQPQHF	TGTGCCTGGAGCTCTGGACAGGGGACCCAGCCCCAGCATTTT	medium-sized	TRBV30	TRBJ1-5	TRBD1
CASSLSPSGSFEQYF	TGTGCCAGCAGCTTAAGCCCTAGCGGGAGTTTCGAGCAGTACTTC	.	TRBV11-1	TRBJ2-7	TRBD2
CSDLGTDYYNEQFF	TGCAGCGACTTAGGGACGGATTATTACAATGAGCAGTTCTTC	.	TRBV29-1	TRBJ2-1	.
CASRDRAISYGYTF	TGTGCCAGCAGAGACAGGGCGATTAGCTATGGCTACACCTTC	.	TRBV6-5	TRBJ1-2	TRBD1
CASRPGLGPGELFF	TGTGCCAGTAGGCCCGGACTAGGGCCTGGGGAGCTGTTTTTT	.	TRBV19	TRBJ2-2	TRBD2
CASSFGQGNTEAFF	TGCGCCAGCAGCTTCGGTCAGGGGAACACTGAAGCTTTCTTT	.	TRBV5-1	TRBJ1-1	.
CASSVQPSGGQETQYF	TGTGCCAGCAGTGTCCAACCTAGTGGGGGCCAAGAGACCCAGTACTTC	.	TRBV2	TRBJ2-5	.
CASMASGRPTYEQYF	TGTGCCAGTATGGCTAGCGGGAGGCCCACCTACGAGCAGTACTTC	.	TRBV19	TRBJ2-7	TRBD2
CASSTGVLVYNEQFF	TGTGCCAGCAGTACAGGGGTTCTGGTCTACAATGAGCAGTTCTTC	.	TRBV6-5	TRBJ2-1	TRBD1
CASSLSRGGDSGFLAKNIQYF	TGTGCCAGCAGCTTATCTCGGGGCGGGGACAGCGGCTTCCTAGCCAAAAACATTCAGTACTTC	.	TRBV7-6	TRBJ2-4	.
CASTTGGPVEKLFF	TGTGCCAGCACCACAGGGGGCCCGGTTGAAAAACTGTTTTTT	.	TRBV6-6	TRBJ1-4	TRBD1
CASSLVGSSDTQYF	TGCGCCAGCAGCTTGGTTGGTAGTTCAGATACGCAGTATTTT	.	TRBV5-1	TRBJ2-3	.
CASSFSGGQETQYF	TGTGCCAGCAGCTTTAGCGGGGGCCAAGAGACCCAGTACTTC	.	TRBV5-6	TRBJ2-5	TRBD2
CAISEGRGETQYF	TGTGCCATCAGTGAGGGGCGCGGGGAGACCCAGTACTTC	.	TRBV10-3	TRBJ2-5	.
CASSVEGALYEQYF	TGTGCCAGCAGCGTAGAAGGCGCCCTCTACGAGCAGTACTTC	.	TRBV9	TRBJ2-7	.
CASSLSPQIEKLFF	TGTGCCAGCAGTTTATCCCCTCAAATTGAAAAACTGTTTTTT	.	TRBV28	TRBJ1-4	.
CASSTGAANYGYTF	TGTGCCAGCAGTACAGGGGCAGCTAACTATGGCTACACCTTC	.	TRBV6-5	TRBJ1-2	TRBD1
CASSYHTSYEQYF	TGTGCCAGCAGTTACCATACCTCCTACGAGCAGTACTTC	.	TRBV6-6	TRBJ2-7	.
CASSLNRGSTEAFF	TGCGCCAGCAGCCTTAACAGGGGGAGCACTGAAGCTTTCTTT	.	TRBV4-1	TRBJ1-1	TRBD1
CASSSGTVNYGYTF	TGTGCCAGCAGTTCCGGGACGGTTAACTATGGCTACACCTTC	.	TRBV28	TRBJ1-2	.
CASSPGSYNEQFF	TGTGCCAGCTCACCCGGCTCCTACAATGAGCAGTTCTTC	.	TRBV18	TRBJ2-1	.
CATWTGDHSGANVLTF	TGTGCCACCTGGACAGGGGACCACTCTGGGGCCAACGTCCTGACTTTC	.	TRBV27	TRBJ2-6	TRBD1
CASSVGPASYEQYF	TGCGCCAGCAGCGTCGGGCCCGCCTCCTACGAGCAGTACTTC	.	TRBV5-1	TRBJ2-7	.
CASSLSERDTQYF	TGCGCCAGCAGCTTGTCCGAGCGGGATACGCAGTATTTT	.	TRBV5-1	TRBJ2-3	.
CASSESAGPDNSPLHF	TGTGCCAGCAGTGAATCGGCAGGGCCTGATAATTCACCCCTCCACTTT	.	TRBV2	TRBJ1-6	.
CAWRPPDRDVTEAFF	TGTGCCTGGAGACCCCCCGACAGGGACGTCACTGAAGCTTTCTTT	.	TRBV30	TRBJ1-1	TRBD1
CASRLAGTTGELFF	TGTGCCAGCAGACTAGCGGGGACCACCGGGGAGCTGTTTTTT	.	TRBV9	TRBJ2-2	TRBD2
CASSDSNRGRREGNTIYF	TGTGCCAGCAGTGACTCAAACCGCGGGAGGCGGGAGGGAAACACCATATATTTT	few	TRBV6-4	TRBJ1-3	.
CASSQGTWDTEAFF	TGTGCCAGCAGCCAAGGGACATGGGACACTGAAGCTTTCTTT	few	TRBV3-1/TRBV3-2	TRBJ1-1	.
CASSAPRGAQTQYF	TGTGCCAGCAGCGCCCCGAGGGGCGCGCAGACCCAGTACTTC	.	TRBV11-3	TRBJ2-5	.
CASSSGLATYNEQFF	TGTGCCAGCAGCTCGGGCCTGGCTACTTACAATGAGCAGTTCTTC	once	TRBV7-9	TRBJ2-1	.
CASSSMRGNEQFF	TGTGCCAGCAGCTCCATGCGGGGAAATGAGCAGTTCTTC	.	TRBV12-3/TRBV12-4	TRBJ2-1	.
CASSQRGGGTDTQYF	TGCGCCAGCAGCCAGCGAGGGGGCGGAACAGATACGCAGTATTTT	.	TRBV4-3	TRBJ2-3	TRBD1
CASSFQGPGNTIYF	TGTGCCAGTAGCTTCCAGGGTCCTGGAAACACCATATATTTT	.	TRBV19	TRBJ1-3	.
CASSQGGPSPYEQYF	TGTGCCAGCAGCCAAGGTGGTCCCTCACCCTACGAGCAGTACTTC	.	TRBV3-1/TRBV3-2	TRBJ2-7	.
CASAGTGRSPLHF	TGTGCCAGCGCTGGGACAGGCCGGTCACCCCTCCACTTT	.	TRBV28	TRBJ1-6	TRBD1
CASTQGPTDTQYF	TGTGCCAGCACCCAGGGACCTACAGATACGCAGTATTTT	.	TRBV28	TRBJ2-3	.
CASSSHGGGAYEQYF	TGTGCCAGCAGCTCACATGGCGGGGGGGCCTACGAGCAGTACTTC	.	TRBV5-4	TRBJ2-7	TRBD2
CASSPGREGNQPQHF	TGTGCCAGCAGCCCGGGGAGGGAGGGAAATCAGCCCCAGCATTTT	.	TRBV6-5	TRBJ1-5	.